Given below is one T cell receptor (beta chain) in context. What it binds is not known. Every TCR beta cDNA library bore unique molecular identifiers. One entry per CDR3 protein, called by TCRdb with MiXCR from the PCR reads. This repertoire shows about 770,000 distinct CDR3 sequences, just over 45% found once; its top ten account for just under 5%. Trimming left V 0 bases short and J 8 bases short, with 10 bases between. Germline V CDR1 and CDR2: LGHDT, YNNKEL (reference sequence). The CDR3 contains 14 residues. These data originate in a study of post-analysis software for immune sequencing data. Study observations and caveats: There were roughly 5 TRBV segments more frequent in patients than controls, and TRBV5-6, TRBV5-1 and TRBV20-1 were among them.

The rearrangement joins TRBV3-1 to TRBJ1-4; no reliable D call. The sample was blood. The receptor comes from a girl aged 10-17 years with multiple sclerosis. This CDR3 reads CASSQEDGWEKLFF. CDR3 bases: TGTGCCAGCAGCCAAGAGGATGGTTGGGAAAAACTGTTTTTT.